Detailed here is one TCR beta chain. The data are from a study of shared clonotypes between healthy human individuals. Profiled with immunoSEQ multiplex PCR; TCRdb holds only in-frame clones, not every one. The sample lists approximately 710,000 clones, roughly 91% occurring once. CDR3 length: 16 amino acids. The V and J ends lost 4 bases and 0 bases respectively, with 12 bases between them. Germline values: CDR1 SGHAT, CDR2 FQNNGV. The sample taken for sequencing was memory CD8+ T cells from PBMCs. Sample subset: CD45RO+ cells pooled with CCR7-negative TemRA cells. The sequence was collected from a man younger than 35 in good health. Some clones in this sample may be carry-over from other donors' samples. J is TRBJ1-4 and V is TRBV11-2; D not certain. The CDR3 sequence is CASSSRGVATNEKLFF. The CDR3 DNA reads TGTGCCAGCAGCTCTCGTGGGGTCGCAACTAATGAAAAACTGTTTTTT.